The 19 T cell receptor beta chains listed next were all sequenced from one sample in a study of graft-versus-host responses after intestinal transplantation. Produced via immunoSEQ multiplex PCR; TCRdb's table is partial and in-frame only. The sample contains 37,000 or so clones, 87% of which appear only once. The starting material, graft tissue, was processed to release intraepithelial and lamina propria lymphocytes. The sequencing here drew on ileum tissue, taken around 190 days after intestinal transplant. All receptors derive from a human patient who received an intestinal transplant, so some T cells may come from the graft donor.

This chain links TRBV9 with TRBJ1-5; unclear D gene. The CDR3 contains 12 residues. CDR1 SGDLS and CDR2 YYNGEE come from the germline V gene. The V end was cut by 7 bases, the J end by 4 bases, with 9 bases between. This CDR3 is CASGQANQPQHF. DNA of the CDR3: TGTGCCAGCGGGCAGGCAAATCAGCCCCAGCATTTT.

This clone showed up just once. The gene calls are TRBV4-1 and TRBJ1-1, with D uncertain. Germline lookup yields CDR1 MGHRA and CDR2 YSYEKL. The CDR3 extends over 15 amino acids. Deletions cut 3 bases from V and 4 bases from J, with 15 bases between. Here the CDR3 DNA reads TGCGCCAGCAGCCAGTCCATCCCCGGAATCACTGAAGCTTTCTTT. It is translated as CASSQSIPGITEAFF.

This chain joins TRBV4-2 and TRBJ2-7, with 10 bases matching TRBD2. CDR3 length equals 17 residues. Germline loops: CDR1 LGHNA, CDR2 YNFKEQ. Losses at the gene ends were 0 bases for V and 9 bases for J; bases not matched to a gene: 14. The CDR3 region is CASSQDHGTSAVLGQYF. CDR3 DNA: TGTGCCAGCAGCCAAGATCACGGGACTAGCGCCGTTCTGGGGCAGTACTTC.

The CDR3 spells CASSGWSDYTDTQYF. CDR3 nucleotide sequence: TGTGCCAGCAGCGGGTGGTCCGATTACACAGATACGCAGTATTTT. This chain joins TRBV9 and TRBJ2-3; D is undetermined. CDR3 length equals 15 residues. Germline V gene sequence: CDR1 SGDLS, CDR2 YYNGEE. Between the trimmed V and J ends, which lost 3 bases and 2 bases, there was a span of 13 bases.

V usage is TRBV2 and J usage is TRBJ1-3; D unclear. CDR1 is SNHLY and CDR2 is FYNNEI in the germline V gene. The CDR3 totals 16 residues. Trimming pared 4 bases from V and 0 bases from J, leaving 13 bases between. The CDR3 nucleotides are TGTGCCAGCAGTGGCACAACATCGAGCTCTGGAAACACCATATATTTT. This encodes CASSGTTSSSGNTIYF.

The chain recombines TRBV2 with TRBJ2-3, with D perhaps matching TRBD1 (5 bases). Germline-derived CDR1 and CDR2 are SNHLY and FYNNEI. V lost 4 bases to trimming and J lost 1 base, with 12 bases between them. The CDR3 spans 15 residues. The CDR3 here is CASSVGPPGTDTQYF. CDR3 sequence (DNA): TGTGCCAGCAGTGTGGGGCCCCCGGGCACAGATACGCAGTATTTT.

This sequence joins TRBV29-1 and TRBJ2-3, with TRBD1 matching 7 bases. CDR3 size: 14 residues. J was trimmed by 6 bases and V by 8 bases; bases with no gene match: 14. Germline V gene sequence: CDR1 SQVTM, CDR2 ANQGSEA. The CDR3 sequence is CSMRTGGRRDTQYF. CDR3 bases: TGCAGCATGCGGACAGGCGGAAGAAGGGATACGCAGTATTTT.

The genes are TRBV7-3 and TRBJ2-1, with 9 bases that match TRBD2. After removal of 5 bases from V and 4 bases from J, the junction contained 9 bases not matched to a gene. Germline CDR1 SGHTA, CDR2 FQGTGA. CDR3 size: 16 residues. The CDR3 loop is CASSQRAGGLYNEQFF. CDR3 nucleotide sequence: TGTGCCAGCAGCCAACGGGCGGGAGGGCTTTACAATGAGCAGTTCTTC.

J is TRBJ2-7 and V is TRBV7-9, with a possible D match to TRBD1 (5 bases). V lost 5 bases to trimming and J lost 5 bases, with 13 bases between them. CDR3 length: 13 amino acids. The V gene's germline CDR1 is SEHNR and CDR2 FQNEAQ (reference sequence). CDR3 protein: CASSTIPRDEQYF. The CDR3 DNA reads as TGTGCCAGCAGCACGATCCCCAGGGACGAGCAGTACTTC.

About this clone itself: This CDR3 is also generated by other DNA sequences in the sample. V usage is TRBV11-2 and J usage is TRBJ1-1; maybe TRBD1 (5 bases). Per the germline V gene, CDR1 is SGHAT and CDR2 is FQNNGV. This CDR3 has 15 residues. The germline V and J ends were trimmed by 0 bases and 1 base, with 9 bases remaining between them. The CDR3 nucleotides read TGTGCCAGCAGCTTAGATGGGACGGGGAACACTGAAGCTTTCTTT. It yields the protein CASSLDGTGNTEAFF.

The genes are TRBV13 and TRBJ1-2; the D is unclear. The ends were cut back, 2 bases at V and 4 bases at J, with 8 bases in the middle. Germline lookup yields CDR1 PRHDT and CDR2 FYEKMQ (reference sequence). The CDR3 runs 13 residues. CDR3 DNA sequence: TGTGCCAGCAGCTTAAAGGCAGGCTATGGCTACACCTTC. Its translation: CASSLKAGYGYTF.

The chain has TRBV6-1 and TRBJ1-6, with D possibly being TRBD1 (6 bases). The V end was cut by 6 bases, the J end by 12 bases, with 18 bases between. The CDR3 is made up of 14 amino acids. The V gene's germline CDR1 is MNHNS and CDR2 SASEGT. As DNA, the CDR3 is TGTGCCAGCAGGGCGACAGGAGGCCTTGGACCCCTCCACTTT. Amino acid sequence: CASRATGGLGPLHF.

The V gene is TRBV29-1, the J gene TRBJ1-4, with 7 bases aligning to TRBD1. The CDR3 runs 13 residues. The V gene end was trimmed by 7 bases and the J gene end by 1 base; junction bases not matched to a gene: 3. Germline V gene data show CDR1 as SQVTM and CDR2 as ANQGSEA. The CDR3 protein is CSARQGTNEKLFF. The CDR3 coding sequence is TGCAGCGCACGACAGGGAACTAATGAAAAACTGTTTTTT.

V and J are TRBV11-1 and TRBJ2-1; D remains ambiguous. Germline V CDR1 and CDR2: SGHAT, FQDESV (reference sequence). Trimming shortened V by 2 bases and J by 7 bases, and 9 bases separated the two germline ends. This CDR3 has 13 residues. In nucleotides, the CDR3 is TGTGCCAGCAGCTTATTGACGGATAATGAGCAGTTCTTC. Protein: CASSLLTDNEQFF.

The rearrangement links TRBV10-3 to TRBJ2-1; 14 bases agree with TRBD2. The length of the CDR3 is 17 residues. CDR1 and CDR2 from the germline V gene are ENHRY and SYGVKD. Unmatched junction bases numbered 13, after V lost 5 bases and J lost 10 bases. The CDR3 nucleotides read TGTGCCATCAGTTCCCTCGAGCCGGGACTAGCGGGAGAAGAGCAGTTCTTC. Its translation: CAISSLEPGLAGEEQFF.

This clone turned up a few times. This rearrangement joins TRBV5-1 to TRBJ2-7, with TRBD2 as a possible D gene (5 bases). Germline CDR1 is SGHRS and CDR2 is YFSETQ. The V end lost 2 bases, the J end lost 3 bases, and 6 bases lay between the germline ends. The CDR3 length is 12 residues. CDR3 DNA: TGCGCCAGCAGCTTTGGAGGCTACGAGCAGTACTTC. It is translated as CASSFGGYEQYF.

This chain connects TRBV27 to TRBJ2-3; tentatively, D is TRBD2 (5 bases). This CDR3 is built from 13 residues. V lost 6 bases and J lost 6, with 13 bases in between. Germline V gives CDR1 MNHEY, CDR2 SMNVEV (reference sequence). CDR3 in amino acids: CASRDQAADTQYF. The DNA of the CDR3 is TGTGCCAGCAGGGATCAAGCGGCGGATACGCAGTATTTT.

The rearrangement links TRBV29-1 to TRBJ1-1; 8 nucleotides agree with TRBD1. This CDR3 contains 14 residues. The V gene's germline CDR1 is SQVTM and CDR2 ANQGSEA. The ends lost 7 bases at V and 3 bases at J; junction bases unmatched: 10. CDR3 bases: TGCAGCGCCAGACAGGGGTTGGTGGACACTGAAGCTTTCTTT. It translates to CSARQGLVDTEAFF.

V is TRBV5-1 and J is TRBJ1-6; D remains unclear. Trimming took off 2 bases at V and 4 bases at J, with 10 bases between the two ends. The CDR3 covers 15 residues. Per germline, CDR1 SGHRS and CDR2 YFSETQ. CDR3 bases: TGCGCCAGCAGCTTCGGCAGCGCTTATAATTCACCCCTCCACTTT. Translation gives CASSFGSAYNSPLHF. Full variable domain (outside the CDR3, taken from reference TRBV5-1 and TRBJ1-6): KAGVTQTPRYLIKTRGQQVTLSCSPISGHRSVSWYQQTPGQGLQFLFEYFSETQRNKGNFPGRFSGRQFSNSRSEMNVSTLELGDSALYLCASSFGSAYNSPLHFGNGTRLTVT.